These 32 T cell receptor beta chains originate from one sample sequenced in a study of CD8+CD57+ T cells in acquired aplastic anemia. CD8+CD57+ cell expansion, shown by flow cytometry, had occurred in the patients selected for sequencing. Genomic DNA was employed as the template in profiling TCR beta VDJ and CDR3. TCRdb redid the calling of the reads with MiXCR, one entry per CDR3 protein. The sample includes some 170,000 distinct CDR3 sequences, about 64% of them seen just once. Sequenced sample: sorted CD4+, CD8+, or CD8+CD57+ T cells (not recorded which) from PBMCs. The receptors derive from a human donor with aplastic anemia.

This sequence joins TRBV15 and TRBJ2-5, with D perhaps TRBD1 or TRBD2 (5 bases each). V lost 0 bases, J lost 1 base, and 9 bases lay in between. Germline loops: CDR1 LNHNV, CDR2 YYDKDF (reference sequence). The CDR3 extends over 15 amino acids. As DNA, the CDR3 is TGTGCCACCAGCAGAGATATGGGGACCCAAGAGACCCAGTACTTC. It yields the protein CATSRDMGTQETQYF. Looking up the rest from reference TRBV15 and TRBJ2-5 gives the full variable domain: DAMVIQNPRYQVTQFGKPVTLSCSQTLNHNVMYWYQQKSSQAPKLLFHYYDKDFNNEADTPDNFQSRRPNTSFCFLDIRSPGLGDTAMYLCATSRDMGTQETQYFGPGTRLLVL.

This clonotype was counted a few times. This chain connects TRBV20-1 to TRBJ1-2; 7 nucleotides line up with TRBD1. V shed 3 bases and J 6 bases; nucleotides not matched to a gene: 13. From germline, CDR1 is DFQATT and CDR2 SNEGSKA (reference sequence). There are 15 residues in the CDR3. The CDR3 protein is CSASLTGYEINGYTF. The CDR3 DNA sequence: TGCAGTGCTAGTTTGACAGGGTATGAAATCAATGGCTACACCTTC.

This clonotype was found once. This chain uses TRBV2 with TRBJ2-7; the D is unclear. The CDR3 contains 13 residues. From germline, CDR1 is SNHLY and CDR2 FYNNEI. V lost 5 bases and J lost 9, with 17 bases in between. CDR3 amino acids: CASSRYGRFGQYF. The CDR3 DNA reads TGTGCCAGCAGTCGATACGGTAGATTCGGGCAGTACTTC.

This clonotype appeared many times. This chain connects TRBV7-9 to TRBJ1-5; no clear D gene. Germline V CDR1 and CDR2: SEHNR, FQNEAQ (reference sequence). This CDR3 is 16 amino acids long. The germline V and J ends were trimmed by 0 bases and 0 bases, with 9 bases remaining between them. The CDR3 coding sequence is TGTGCCAGCAGCTTAGCGCCGGCCGATAGCAATCAGCCCCAGCATTTT. This translates into CASSLAPADSNQPQHF.

With respect to this clonotype: One end of the junction is discordant with germline, which a read error may explain. The genes are TRBV6-1 and TRBJ1-5, with 8 nucleotides matching TRBD1. CDR3 length: 14 residues. Germline loops: CDR1 MNHNS, CDR2 SASEGT. The CDR3 here is CASRVQGVAQPRHF. CDR3 coding DNA: TGTGCCAGCAGAGTACAGGGGGTGGCTCAGCCCCGGCATTTT.

The chain has TRBV10-3 and TRBJ1-4; TRBD1 aligns across 10 bases. The J segment lost 4 bases and the V segment lost 10 bases, leaving 9 bases of the junction unmatched. The CDR3 has 15 residues. CDR1 is ENHRY, CDR2 SYGVKD, per germline. In nucleotides, the CDR3 is TGTGCCACCCGCGGACAGGGGGGAATTAATGAAAAACTGTTTTTT. Encoded protein: CATRGQGGINEKLFF.

The J gene is TRBJ2-4, the V gene TRBV20-1; D gene ambiguous. Germline V gene data show CDR1 as DFQATT and CDR2 as SNEGSKA (reference sequence). Trimming removed 5 bases from V and 7 bases from J, with 9 bases in between. CDR3 length: 11 amino acids. The CDR3 DNA is TGCAGTGCTTCAGCCCAGAACATTCAGTACTTC. Residues: CSASAQNIQYF.

The gene calls are TRBV14 and TRBJ2-7; 11 bases are shared with TRBD2. Germline V gene sequence: CDR1 SGHDN, CDR2 FVKESK. This CDR3 comprises 17 residues. V was clipped by 2 bases and J by 0 bases; unmatched bases: 6. CDR3 sequence: CASSQTGTSGPSYEQYF. The CDR3 nucleotides read TGTGCCAGCAGCCAAACCGGGACTAGCGGCCCCTCCTACGAGCAGTACTTC.

This clonotype was seen a few times. This chain joins TRBV7-9 and TRBJ2-2; 7 nucleotides line up with TRBD1. The CDR3 runs to 15 residues. Germline V gene lookup returns CDR1 SEHNR and CDR2 FQNEAQ (reference sequence). Trimming cost V 0 bases and J 6 bases; bases outside gene matches: 4. Here the CDR3 reads CASSLAKTGPGELFF. Here the CDR3 DNA reads TGTGCCAGCAGCTTAGCGAAGACAGGGCCCGGGGAGCTGTTTTTT.

A few counts support this clonotype. This chain joins TRBV7-2 and TRBJ2-2; 9 bases fit TRBD2. CDR3 length: 15 residues. Trimming took 2 bases from V and 6 from J; bases not matched to a gene: 4. CDR1 is SGHTA and CDR2 is FQGNSA in the germline V gene. This chain's CDR3 is CASSLWLAGPGELFF. The CDR3 bases are TGTGCCAGCAGCTTATGGCTAGCGGGGCCCGGGGAGCTGTTTTTT. Full variable domain (outside the CDR3, taken from reference TRBV7-2 and TRBJ2-2): GAGVSQSPSNKVTEKGKDVELRCDPISGHTALYWYRQSLGQGLEFLIYFQGNSAPDKSGLPSDRFSAERTGGSVSTLTIQRTQQEDSAVYLCASSLWLAGPGELFFGEGSRLTVL.

The chain carries TRBV19 and TRBJ1-1; the D is unclear. The ends were cut back, 7 bases at V and 1 base at J, with 13 bases in the middle. The CDR3 runs 14 residues. CDR1 is LNHDA and CDR2 is SQIVND in the germline V gene (reference sequence). The CDR3 spells CASNHGPGNTEAFF. The CDR3 nucleotides read TGTGCCAGTAACCACGGCCCGGGGAACACTGAAGCTTTCTTT.

The chain's CDR3 is CASSLGQVQSNQPQHF. DNA for the CDR3: TGTGCCAGCAGCTTGGGACAGGTCCAGAGCAATCAGCCCCAGCATTTT. This chain joins TRBV5-5 and TRBJ1-5; D is perhaps TRBD1 (6 bases). Germline V CDR1 and CDR2: SGHKS, YYEKEE (reference sequence). The CDR3 contains 16 residues. V was clipped by 0 bases and J by 1 base, with 11 bases between them.

This clonotype occurred once. One end of the junction is discordant with germline, which a read error may explain. The rearrangement uses TRBV2 and TRBJ1-5; 8 bases are shared with TRBD1. This CDR3 contains 15 residues. Looked up from germline, CDR1 is SNHLY and CDR2 is FYNNEI. The CDR3 nucleotides read TGTGCCAGCAGACCCGGACAGGGTCCCAATCAGCCCCAACATTTT. Translating it yields CASRPGQGPNQPQHF. The full variable domain, in which reference TRBV2 and TRBJ1-5 provide the parts outside the CDR3, is EPEVTQTPSHQVTQMGQEVILRCVPISNHLYFYWYRQILGQKVEFLVSFYNNEISEKSEIFDDQFSVERPDGSNFTLKIRSTKLEDSAMYFCASRPGQGPNQPQHFGDGTRLSIL.

By share, this clonotype ranks as medium-sized. The genes are TRBV10-1 and TRBJ2-1; tentative D call: TRBD2 (6 bases). CDR3 length equals 15 residues. The germline V and J ends were trimmed by 6 bases and 7 bases, with 19 bases remaining between them. Germline CDR1 and CDR2: WNHNN and SYGVQD (reference sequence). CDR3 DNA: TGCGCCAGCAGGTTACGGAGGGACGCTGGAAATGAGCAGTTCTTC. This codes for CASRLRRDAGNEQFF.

The genes are TRBV29-1 and TRBJ1-2; 7 nucleotides align to TRBD1. The junction had 10 bases not matched to a gene; V was cut back by 6 bases and J by 6 bases. In germline, CDR1 is SQVTM, CDR2 ANQGSEA. The CDR3 has 13 residues. The CDR3 DNA follows: TGCAGCGTAGGTGGACAGGCGACTAATGGCTACACCTTC. Its protein product is CSVGGQATNGYTF.

The chain uses TRBV5-1 and TRBJ1-2; 7 bases map to TRBD1. The CDR3 is 14 amino acids. The V gene end was trimmed by 3 bases and the J gene end by 3 bases; junction bases not matched to a gene: 5. The germline V gene has CDR1 SGHRS and CDR2 YFSETQ. CDR3 in amino acids: CASSWPGGDYGYTF. The CDR3 DNA reads TGCGCCAGCAGCTGGCCAGGGGGGGACTATGGCTACACCTTC.

The chain is built from TRBV9 and TRBJ1-6; tentatively, D is TRBD1 (6 bases). Germline-derived CDR1 and CDR2 are SGDLS and YYNGEE. This CDR3 comprises 14 residues. Trimming shortened V by 3 bases and J by 7 bases, and 11 bases separated the two germline ends. CDR3 coding DNA: TGTGCCAGCAGCGCACGGACAGACAATTCACCCCTCCACTTT. Amino acid sequence: CASSARTDNSPLHF. The full variable domain, with the rest looked up from reference TRBV9 and TRBJ1-6, is DSGVTQTPKHLITATGQRVTLRCSPRSGDLSVYWYQQSLDQGLQFLIQYYNGEERAKGNILERFSAQQFPDLHSELNLSSLELGDSALYFCASSARTDNSPLHFGNGTRLTVT.

V and J are TRBV15 and TRBJ2-6; D remains unclear. From germline, CDR1 is LNHNV and CDR2 YYDKDF (reference sequence). Trimming removed 1 base from V and 4 bases from J, with 8 bases in between. CDR3 length: 15 amino acids. The CDR3 DNA sequence: TGTGCCACCAGCAGAGGTCCGCCCGGGGCCAACGTCCTGACTTTC. Translation: CATSRGPPGANVLTF.

This clonotype was observed a few times. V and J are TRBV2 and TRBJ2-5; D possibly corresponds to TRBD2 (5 bases). Germline lookup yields CDR1 SNHLY and CDR2 FYNNEI. The length of the CDR3 is 12 residues. Trimming removed 5 bases from V and 7 bases from J, with 11 bases in between. The CDR3 region is CASSPTTGTQYF. CDR3 sequence (DNA): TGTGCCAGCAGTCCGACTACGGGGACCCAGTACTTC.

The chain joins TRBV7-2 to TRBJ2-5; no clear D. This CDR3 is built from 13 residues. Germline CDR1 reads SGHTA; CDR2 reads FQGNSA. Trimming removed 5 bases at V and 7 bases at J, with 14 bases between. This chain's CDR3 is CASSPGPSGTQYF. The CDR3 DNA reads as TGTGCCAGCAGCCCCGGGCCCTCGGGGACCCAGTACTTC.

The chain has TRBV7-2 and TRBJ2-7; no firm D call. V lost 2 bases to trimming and J lost 2 bases, with 7 bases between them. CDR3 length equals 13 residues. Germline CDR1 reads SGHTA; CDR2 reads FQGNSA. This CDR3 is CASSLFMTYEQYF. The CDR3 bases are TGTGCCAGCAGCTTATTCATGACCTACGAGCAGTACTTC.

This clonotype was counted only a few times. The gene calls are TRBV25-1 and TRBJ1-2, with D maybe TRBD1 (5 bases). Trimming cost V 9 bases and J 3 bases, with 14 bases left between them. This CDR3 is built from 13 residues. Germline CDR1 reads MGHDK; CDR2 reads SYGVNS. The CDR3 region is CASSLGGYYGYTF. The CDR3 nucleotides read TGTGCCAGTAGTCTTGGGGGATACTATGGCTACACCTTC.

The CDR3 here is CSASDSGGPYNEQFF. CDR3 nucleotides: TGCAGTGCTAGTGACAGCGGGGGACCTTACAATGAGCAGTTCTTC. J is TRBJ2-1 and V is TRBV20-1, with TRBD2 matching 8 bases. The CDR3 runs to 15 residues. V dropped 3 bases and J dropped 4; count of bases not matched to a gene: 8. Germline lookup yields CDR1 DFQATT and CDR2 SNEGSKA (reference sequence).

This clonotype has only a few counts. V gene TRBV7-2 combines with J gene TRBJ1-2, with a tentative D call TRBD1 (5 bases). CDR1 SGHTA and CDR2 FQGNSA come from the germline V gene. Trimming removed 0 bases from V and 6 bases from J, with 8 bases in between. This CDR3 region has 13 residues. CDR3 DNA: TGTGCCAGCAGCTTAGCGGGGGTCGATGGCTACACCTTC. It yields the protein CASSLAGVDGYTF. The full variable domain, its missing parts supplied by reference TRBV7-2 and TRBJ1-2, is GAGVSQSPSNKVTEKGKDVELRCDPISGHTALYWYRQSLGQGLEFLIYFQGNSAPDKSGLPSDRFSAERTGGSVSTLTIQRTQQEDSAVYLCASSLAGVDGYTFGSGTRLTVV.

The chain recombines TRBV12-3 or TRBV12-4 with TRBJ1-2; 8 bases match TRBD1. The trim removed 6 bases at V and 4 bases at J, leaving 10 bases unmatched. CDR3 length equals 15 residues. The CDR3 DNA reads TGTGCCAGCAGACTGACAGGGGCCGGTTCCTATGGCTACACCTTC. Translation: CASRLTGAGSYGYTF.

Many counts were recorded for this clonotype. The V gene is TRBV13, the J gene TRBJ1-2; the D gene is possibly TRBD1 (5 bases). The V end lost 8 bases, the J end lost 2 bases, and 18 bases lay between the germline ends. CDR1 is PRHDT and CDR2 is FYEKMQ in the germline V gene (reference sequence). The CDR3 covers 15 residues. The CDR3 is CASGIRDGKNYGYTF. CDR3 nucleotides: TGTGCCAGCGGAATTCGGGACGGAAAAAACTATGGCTACACCTTC.

This chain connects TRBV9 to TRBJ1-2; D possibly corresponds to TRBD1 (5 bases). This CDR3 is 15 amino acids long. Germline V CDR1 and CDR2: SGDLS, YYNGEE. Trimming stripped 3 bases from V and 0 bases from J, with 12 bases between. CDR3 residues: CASSGKGLTNYGYTF. The CDR3, as DNA: TGTGCCAGCAGCGGAAAGGGACTGACTAACTATGGCTACACCTTC. The full variable domain, rest sourced from reference TRBV9 and TRBJ1-2, is DSGVTQTPKHLITATGQRVTLRCSPRSGDLSVYWYQQSLDQGLQFLIQYYNGEERAKGNILERFSAQQFPDLHSELNLSSLELGDSALYFCASSGKGLTNYGYTFGSGTRLTVV.

The chain uses TRBV7-3 and TRBJ2-3; 10 positions agree with TRBD1. This CDR3 is built from 15 residues. Germline V gives CDR1 SGHTA, CDR2 FQGTGA. Unmatched junction bases numbered 4, after V lost 5 bases and J lost 2 bases. The CDR3 nucleotides are TGTGCCAGCAGCACGGGGACAGGGGTCACAGATACGCAGTATTTT. Translation: CASSTGTGVTDTQYF.

This rearrangement joins TRBV7-2 to TRBJ1-4, with D hard to call. Trimming cost V 6 bases and J 7 bases, with 12 bases left between them. CDR3 length equals 13 residues. In germline, CDR1 is SGHTA, CDR2 FQGNSA. As DNA, the CDR3 is TGTGCCAGCAGTGGATGGAGGGCTGAAAAACTGTTTTTT. The encoded protein is CASSGWRAEKLFF.

CDR3 residues: CASSLEALYEQYF. The DNA for the CDR3 is TGTGCCAGCAGCTTGGAAGCCCTCTACGAGCAGTACTTC. The chain carries TRBV7-9 and TRBJ2-7; D call uncertain. Germline CDR1 is SEHNR and CDR2 is FQNEAQ (reference sequence). The CDR3 totals 13 residues. V was pared by 3 bases and J by 3 bases, with 9 bases between.

This clonotype was observed once. The chain combines TRBV7-9 with TRBJ1-1, with TRBD1 as a possible D gene (6 bases). Germline loops: CDR1 SEHNR, CDR2 FQNEAQ (reference sequence). This CDR3 has 12 residues. V was cut by 6 bases and J by 7 bases, with 12 bases left in between. CDR3 sequence (DNA): TGTGCCAGCAGGGGGCGGACAGTTGAAGCTTTCTTT. Protein product: CASRGRTVEAFF.

In regard to this clonotype: Possible read error: a much larger clone is one base away. The chain uses TRBV6-4 and TRBJ2-7; TRBD1 aligns across 7 bases. The CDR3 is 16 residues long. Germline values: CDR1 MRHNA, CDR2 SNTAGT. V lost 5 bases to trimming and J lost 3 bases; unmatched junction nucleotides: 13. The CDR3 nucleotides are TGTGCCAGCAGTTACAGCCAGCGACAGGGAAGCTACGAGCAGTACTTC. It encodes CASSYSQRQGSYEQYF.